This T cell receptor beta chain appears in the sequencing data of a study of somatic mutations in cytotoxic T cells in rheumatoid arthritis. Study conclusions and caveats: Rheumatoid arthritis patients, but not healthy controls, exhibited increasing CD8+ clonality with age.

Measured with immunoSEQ multiplex PCR; TCRdb has only the in-frame clones, and not every one. The sample includes some 30,000 clones, roughly 86% of them seen just once. A note on this clone: Its matching antigen is unknown.

The sequence derives from an adult with rheumatoid arthritis. Input material: CD8+ T cells sorted from blood.

CDR3 residues: CASSPGLAGQNTGELFF. DNA for the CDR3: TGTGCCAGCAGCCCAGGACTAGCGGGCCAGAACACCGGGGAGCTGTTTTTT. This sequence joins TRBV11-3 and TRBJ2-2; 11 bases map to TRBD2. CDR1 and CDR2 (germline): SGHNT, YENEEA. Germline trimming cut 5 bases from V and 1 base from J; bases unmatched to any gene: 6. CDR3 length equals 17 residues.